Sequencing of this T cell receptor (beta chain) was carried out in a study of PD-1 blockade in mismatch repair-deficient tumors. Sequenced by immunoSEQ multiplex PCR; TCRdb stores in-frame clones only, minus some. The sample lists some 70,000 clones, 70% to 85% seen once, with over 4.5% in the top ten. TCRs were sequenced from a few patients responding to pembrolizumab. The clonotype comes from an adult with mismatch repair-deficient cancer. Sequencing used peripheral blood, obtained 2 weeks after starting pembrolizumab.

CDR3 loop: CAWIGDTEAFF. The CDR3, as DNA: TGTGCCTGGATAGGGGACACTGAAGCTTTCTTT. V gene TRBV30 combines with J gene TRBJ1-1; perhaps TRBD1 as D (5 bases). Germline CDR1 and CDR2: GTSNPN and SVGIG (reference sequence). Trimming removed 4 bases from V and 3 bases from J, with 6 bases in between. This CDR3 region has 11 residues.